This paragraph covers one T cell receptor (beta chain) sequence. Its antigen remains unknown. This record comes from a study of T cell repertoires in cytomegalovirus infection. On the study more broadly: CMV infection and matching HLA type were both indicated by public TCR beta signatures. Findings of the study overall: Dominant in the ex vivo response were TCR beta clonotypes restricted by HLA-C and specific for CMV. The study identified carriers of CMV plus the relevant HLA from cumulative public TCR beta family frequency.

Trimming removed 7 bases from V and 3 bases from J, with 21 bases in between. This CDR3 contains 16 residues. CDR1 and CDR2 from the germline V gene are MDHEN and SYDVKM. TCRdb re-called the reads through MiXCR, storing one row per CDR3 protein. The table records a few hundred thousand distinct CDR3 sequences, over 20% of them present only once. The chain combines TRBV28 with TRBJ1-2, with unresolved D. Material: CD8+ T cells from PBMCs. The TCR comes from a human donor in good health (CMV status not recorded). Some clones in this sample may be carry-over from other donors' samples. CDR3 loop: CASNLNFNDEHYGYTF. Written as DNA, the CDR3 is TGTGCCAGCAACCTGAATTTCAACGACGAGCACTATGGCTACACCTTC.